Presented here are 3 T cell receptor beta chains from one specimen sequenced in a study of shared clonotypes between healthy human individuals. TCRdb keeps only in-frame clones here, not all; method: immunoSEQ multiplex PCR. The table records 1 million to 1.3 million clones, 75% to 85% of them present only once. Source material: memory CD4+ T cells from PBMCs. As for subset: CD45RA-negative fraction. These receptors all stem from a man between 18 and 29 years old in good health. Some clones in this sample may be carry-over from other donors' samples.

This chain uses TRBV5-5 with TRBJ2-2, with TRBD1 matching over 9 bases. The germline V gene encodes CDR1 SGHKS and CDR2 YYEKEE (reference sequence). The CDR3 has 16 residues. V lost 5 bases and J lost 1; bases outside the gene matches: 6. CDR3 sequence reads: CASRAGTGRNTGELFF. As DNA, the CDR3 is TGTGCCAGCAGGGCAGGGACAGGGAGGAACACCGGGGAGCTGTTTTTT.

Of note for this clone: The sample has other DNA sequences that encode this CDR3 too. The chain couples TRBV15 to TRBJ2-7; no clear D gene. The CDR3 totals 15 residues. V was trimmed by 0 bases and J by 4 bases, leaving 13 bases between them. Germline V gene data show CDR1 as LNHNV and CDR2 as YYDKDF (reference sequence). The CDR3 DNA reads as TGTGCCACCAGCAGAGATCGCGGCAGCCATTACGAGCAGTACTTC. Amino acid sequence: CATSRDRGSHYEQYF. Based on the CDR3 plus reference TRBV15 and TRBJ2-7, the full variable domain is DAMVIQNPRYQVTQFGKPVTLSCSQTLNHNVMYWYQQKSSQAPKLLFHYYDKDFNNEADTPDNFQSRRPNTSFCFLDIRSPGLGDTAMYLCATSRDRGSHYEQYFGPGTRLTVT.

The rearrangement joins TRBV11-2 to TRBJ1-1; a possible D gene is TRBD1 (6 bases). The CDR3 covers 16 residues. Trimming removed 2 bases from V and 5 bases from J, with 18 bases in between. CDR1 and CDR2 from the germline V gene are SGHAT and FQNNGV. The CDR3 spells CASSLRGAPARTEAFF. In DNA form, the CDR3 reads TGTGCCAGCAGCTTACGGGGGGCGCCGGCGAGGACTGAAGCTTTCTTT.